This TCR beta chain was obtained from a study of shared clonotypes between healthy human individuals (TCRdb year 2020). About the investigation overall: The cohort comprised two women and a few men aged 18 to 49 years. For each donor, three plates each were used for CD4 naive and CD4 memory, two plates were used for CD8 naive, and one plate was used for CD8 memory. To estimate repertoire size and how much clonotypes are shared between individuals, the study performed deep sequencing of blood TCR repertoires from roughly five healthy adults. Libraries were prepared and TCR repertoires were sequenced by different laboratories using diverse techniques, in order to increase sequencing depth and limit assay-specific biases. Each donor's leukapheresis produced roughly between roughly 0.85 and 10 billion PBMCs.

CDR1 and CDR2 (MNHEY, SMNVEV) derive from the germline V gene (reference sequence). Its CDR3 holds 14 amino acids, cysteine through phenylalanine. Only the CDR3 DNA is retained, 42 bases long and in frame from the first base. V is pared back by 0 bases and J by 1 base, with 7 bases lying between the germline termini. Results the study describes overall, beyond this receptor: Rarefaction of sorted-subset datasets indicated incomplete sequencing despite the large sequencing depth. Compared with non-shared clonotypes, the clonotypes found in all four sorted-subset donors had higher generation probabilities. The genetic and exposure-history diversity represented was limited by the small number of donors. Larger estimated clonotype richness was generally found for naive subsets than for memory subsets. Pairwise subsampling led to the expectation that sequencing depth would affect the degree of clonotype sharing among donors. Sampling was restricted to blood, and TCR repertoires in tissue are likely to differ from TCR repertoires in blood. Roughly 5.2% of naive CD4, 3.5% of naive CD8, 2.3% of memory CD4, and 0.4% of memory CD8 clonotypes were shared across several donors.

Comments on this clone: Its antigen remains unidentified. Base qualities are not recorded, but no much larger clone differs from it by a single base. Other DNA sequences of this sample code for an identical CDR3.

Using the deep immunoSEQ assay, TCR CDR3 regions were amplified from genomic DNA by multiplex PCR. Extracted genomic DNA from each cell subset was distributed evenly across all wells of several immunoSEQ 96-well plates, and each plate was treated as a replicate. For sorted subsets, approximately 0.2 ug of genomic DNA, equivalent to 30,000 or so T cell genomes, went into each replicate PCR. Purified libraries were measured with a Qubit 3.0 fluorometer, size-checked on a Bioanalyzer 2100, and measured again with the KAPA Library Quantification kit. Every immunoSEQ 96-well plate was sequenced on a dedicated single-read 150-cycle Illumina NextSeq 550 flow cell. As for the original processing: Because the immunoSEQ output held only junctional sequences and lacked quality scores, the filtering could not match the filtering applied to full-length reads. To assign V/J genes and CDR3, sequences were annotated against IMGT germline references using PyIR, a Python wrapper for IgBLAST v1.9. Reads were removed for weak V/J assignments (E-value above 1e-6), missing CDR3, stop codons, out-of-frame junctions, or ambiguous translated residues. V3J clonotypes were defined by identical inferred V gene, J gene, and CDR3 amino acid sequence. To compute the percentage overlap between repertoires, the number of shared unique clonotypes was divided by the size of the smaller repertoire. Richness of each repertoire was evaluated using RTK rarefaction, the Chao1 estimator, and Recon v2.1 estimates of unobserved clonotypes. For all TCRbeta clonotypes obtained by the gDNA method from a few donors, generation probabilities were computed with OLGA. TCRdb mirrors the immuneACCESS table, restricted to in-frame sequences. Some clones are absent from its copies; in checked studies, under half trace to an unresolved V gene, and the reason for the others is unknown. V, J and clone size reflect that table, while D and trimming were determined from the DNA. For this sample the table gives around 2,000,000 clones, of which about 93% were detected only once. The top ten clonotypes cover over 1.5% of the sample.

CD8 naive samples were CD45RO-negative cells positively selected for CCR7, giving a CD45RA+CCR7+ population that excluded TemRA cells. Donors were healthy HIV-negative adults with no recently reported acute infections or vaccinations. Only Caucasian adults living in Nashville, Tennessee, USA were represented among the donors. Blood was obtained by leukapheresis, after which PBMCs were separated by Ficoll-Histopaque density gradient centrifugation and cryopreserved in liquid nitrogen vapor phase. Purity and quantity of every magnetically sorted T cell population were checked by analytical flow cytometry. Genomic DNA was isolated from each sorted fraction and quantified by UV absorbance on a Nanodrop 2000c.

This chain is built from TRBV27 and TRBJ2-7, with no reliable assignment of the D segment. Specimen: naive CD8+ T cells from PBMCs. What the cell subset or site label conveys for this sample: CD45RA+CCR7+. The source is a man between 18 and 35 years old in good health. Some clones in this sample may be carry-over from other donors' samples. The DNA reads TGTGCCAGCAGTTTATCCGCAAGATCCTACGAGCAGTACTTC. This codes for CASSLSARSYEQYF.